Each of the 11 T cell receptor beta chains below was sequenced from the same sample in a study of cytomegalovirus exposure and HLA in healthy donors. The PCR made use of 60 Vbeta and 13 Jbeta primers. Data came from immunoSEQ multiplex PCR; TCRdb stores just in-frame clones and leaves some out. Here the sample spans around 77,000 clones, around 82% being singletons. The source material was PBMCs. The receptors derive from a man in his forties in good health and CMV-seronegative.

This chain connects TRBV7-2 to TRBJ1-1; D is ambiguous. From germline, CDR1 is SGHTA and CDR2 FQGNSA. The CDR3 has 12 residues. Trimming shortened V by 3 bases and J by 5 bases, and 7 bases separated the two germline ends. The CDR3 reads CASSFSVTEAFF. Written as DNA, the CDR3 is TGTGCCAGCAGCTTCAGCGTTACTGAAGCTTTCTTT.

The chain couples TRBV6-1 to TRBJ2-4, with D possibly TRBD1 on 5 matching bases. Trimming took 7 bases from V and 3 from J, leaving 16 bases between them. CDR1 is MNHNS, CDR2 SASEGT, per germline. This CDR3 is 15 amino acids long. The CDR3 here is CASNTQTVLKNIQYF. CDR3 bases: TGTGCCAGCAACACCCAGACAGTCCTCAAAAACATTCAGTACTTC.

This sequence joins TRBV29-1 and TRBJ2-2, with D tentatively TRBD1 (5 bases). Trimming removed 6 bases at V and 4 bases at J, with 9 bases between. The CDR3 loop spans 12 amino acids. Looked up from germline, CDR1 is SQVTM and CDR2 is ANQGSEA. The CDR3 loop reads CSVSGPTGELFF. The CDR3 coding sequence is TGCAGCGTCTCAGGGCCCACCGGGGAGCTGTTTTTT.

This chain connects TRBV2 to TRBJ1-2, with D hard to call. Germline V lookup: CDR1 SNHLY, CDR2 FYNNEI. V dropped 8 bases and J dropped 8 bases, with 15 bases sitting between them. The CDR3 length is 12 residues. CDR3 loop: CASGRGEEGYTF. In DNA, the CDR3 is TGTGCCAGCGGGCGTGGGGAGGAAGGCTACACCTTC.

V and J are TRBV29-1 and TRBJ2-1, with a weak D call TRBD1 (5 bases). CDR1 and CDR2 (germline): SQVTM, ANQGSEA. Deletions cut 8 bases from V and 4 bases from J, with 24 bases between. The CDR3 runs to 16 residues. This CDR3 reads CSLNLRGTAPYNEQFF. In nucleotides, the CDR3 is TGCAGCCTGAACCTTAGGGGCACAGCCCCTTACAATGAGCAGTTCTTC.

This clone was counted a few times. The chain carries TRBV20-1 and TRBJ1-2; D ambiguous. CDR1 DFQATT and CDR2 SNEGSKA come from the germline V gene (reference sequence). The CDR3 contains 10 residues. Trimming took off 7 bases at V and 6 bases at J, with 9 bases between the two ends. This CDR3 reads CSGERDGYTF. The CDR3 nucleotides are TGCAGTGGAGAACGCGATGGCTACACCTTC.

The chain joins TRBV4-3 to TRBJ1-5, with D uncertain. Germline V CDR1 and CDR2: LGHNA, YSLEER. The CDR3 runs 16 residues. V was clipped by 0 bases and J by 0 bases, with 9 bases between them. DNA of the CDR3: TGCGCCAGCAGCCAAGATCTCGGTAATAGCAATCAGCCCCAGCATTTT. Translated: CASSQDLGNSNQPQHF.

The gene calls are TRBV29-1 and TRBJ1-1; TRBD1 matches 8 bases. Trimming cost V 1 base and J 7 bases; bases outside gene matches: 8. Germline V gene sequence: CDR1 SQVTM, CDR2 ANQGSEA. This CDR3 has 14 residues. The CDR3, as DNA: TGCAGCGTTGAAGGACAGGGGCGGGGGAGTGAAGCTTTCTTT. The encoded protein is CSVEGQGRGSEAFF.

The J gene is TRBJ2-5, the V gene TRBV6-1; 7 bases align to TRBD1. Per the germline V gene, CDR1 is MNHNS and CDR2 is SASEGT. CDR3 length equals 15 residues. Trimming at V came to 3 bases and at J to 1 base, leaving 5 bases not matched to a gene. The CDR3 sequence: CASSDRWDSQETQYF. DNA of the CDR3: TGTGCCAGCAGTGATAGATGGGACAGCCAAGAGACCCAGTACTTC.

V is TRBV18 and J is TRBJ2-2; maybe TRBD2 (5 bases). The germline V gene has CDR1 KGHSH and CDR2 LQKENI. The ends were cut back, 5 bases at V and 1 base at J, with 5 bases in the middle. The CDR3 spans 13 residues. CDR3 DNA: TGTGCCAGCTCAGAGGGGAACACCGGGGAGCTGTTTTTT. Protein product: CASSEGNTGELFF.

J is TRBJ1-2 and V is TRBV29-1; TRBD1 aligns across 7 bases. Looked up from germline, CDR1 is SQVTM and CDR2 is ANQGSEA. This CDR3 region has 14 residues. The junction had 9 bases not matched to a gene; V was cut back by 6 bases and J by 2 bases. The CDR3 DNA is TGCAGCGTGGCCACCGGGACAGTAAACTATGGCTACACCTTC. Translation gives CSVATGTVNYGYTF.